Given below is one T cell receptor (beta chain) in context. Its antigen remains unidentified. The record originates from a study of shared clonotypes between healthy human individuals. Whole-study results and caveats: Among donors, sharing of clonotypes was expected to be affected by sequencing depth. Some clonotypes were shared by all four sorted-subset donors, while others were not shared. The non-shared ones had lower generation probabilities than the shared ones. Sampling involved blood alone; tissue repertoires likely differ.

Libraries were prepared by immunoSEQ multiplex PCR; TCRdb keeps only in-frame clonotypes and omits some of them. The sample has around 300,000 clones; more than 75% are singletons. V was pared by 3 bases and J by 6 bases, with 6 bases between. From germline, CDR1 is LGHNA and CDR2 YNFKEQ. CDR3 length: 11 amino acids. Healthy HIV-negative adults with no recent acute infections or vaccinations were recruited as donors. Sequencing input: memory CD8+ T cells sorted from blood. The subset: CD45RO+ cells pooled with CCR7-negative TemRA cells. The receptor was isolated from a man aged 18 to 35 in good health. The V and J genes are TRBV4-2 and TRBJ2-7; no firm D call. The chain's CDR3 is CASSHLTEQYF. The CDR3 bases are TGTGCCAGCAGCCACCTAACCGAGCAGTACTTC.